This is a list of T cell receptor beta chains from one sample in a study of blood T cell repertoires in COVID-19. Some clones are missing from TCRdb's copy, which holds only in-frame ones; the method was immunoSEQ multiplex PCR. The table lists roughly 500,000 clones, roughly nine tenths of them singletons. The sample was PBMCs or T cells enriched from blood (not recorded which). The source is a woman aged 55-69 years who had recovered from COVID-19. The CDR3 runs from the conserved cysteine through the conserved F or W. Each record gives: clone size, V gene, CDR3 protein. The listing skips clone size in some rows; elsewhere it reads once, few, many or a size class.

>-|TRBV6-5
CASSYSQYNEQFF
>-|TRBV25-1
CASVPRGFGGNTIYF
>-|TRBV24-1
CATSDRSNQPQHF
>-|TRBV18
CASSQLGGPEAFF
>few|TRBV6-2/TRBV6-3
CASSLGGITDTQYF
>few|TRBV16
CASSQAPRGNQPQHF
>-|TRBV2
CASTEGGSNYGYTF
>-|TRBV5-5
CASSLNQATGELFF
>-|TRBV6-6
CASSYSLAGNEQFF
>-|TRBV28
CASSRDSLARNEQFF
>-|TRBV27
CASSLVWQNTDTQYF
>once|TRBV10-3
CAISDPQGLGGNTIYF
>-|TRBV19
CASSIRTSGDNEQFF
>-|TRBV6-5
CASSYSTGEGQPQHF
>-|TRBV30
CAWSVQGAGEQYF
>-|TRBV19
CASSIGQGNEKLFF
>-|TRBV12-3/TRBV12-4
CASSLRGYNEQFF
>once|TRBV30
CAWSVTTGNTIYF
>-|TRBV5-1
CASRAEYEQYF
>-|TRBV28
CASSITGGREKLFF
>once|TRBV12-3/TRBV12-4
CATKRGPYNEQFF
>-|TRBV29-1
CSAKTPGVNEKLFF
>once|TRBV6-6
CASSTSGEGTFYGYTF
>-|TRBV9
CASRKGAGEKLFF
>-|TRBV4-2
CASSRDSSYGYTF
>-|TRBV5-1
CASSGTDGNEQFF
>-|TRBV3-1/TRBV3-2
CASSDRDNQPQHF
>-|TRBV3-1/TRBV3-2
CASSQQGYNTEAFF
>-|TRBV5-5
CASSLASDSPLHF
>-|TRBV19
CASSDPGRSGYF
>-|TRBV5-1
CASSVDRPNTGELFF
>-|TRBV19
CASSFPTGRLNQPQHF
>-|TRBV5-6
CASSQNTEAFF
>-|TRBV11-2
CASSLVGGGNQPQHF
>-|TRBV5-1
CASSREETQYF
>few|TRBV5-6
CASSIRGRLEPAFF
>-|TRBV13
CASSYDRGRTEAFF
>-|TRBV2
CASRDFNQPQHF
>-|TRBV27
CASSLSLTTSGGADTQYF
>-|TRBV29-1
CSVRQGSGAKNIQYF
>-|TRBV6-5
CASSSGGAGTGELFF